These 32 T cell receptor beta chains share one sample of origin, sequenced in a study of blood T cells in healthy people across ages. A sample-barcoded 5' primer and a J-beta primer mix were used in a second PCR of roughly 7 to 11 cycles. TCRdb fed the 5' RACE reads into MiXCR, producing one record per CDR3 protein. The data show approximately 690,000 distinct CDR3 sequences, with 40% to 50% seen just once and about 32% held by the top ten. Sequencing used blood. All receptors come from an elderly man in good health.

This clonotype was detected only a few times. The V and J genes are TRBV3-1 and TRBJ2-4, with D perhaps assigned TRBD1 or TRBD2 (7 bases each). The DNA end is more similar to TRBJ2-5, so the J call may be wrong. The germline V gene encodes CDR1 LGHDT and CDR2 YNNKEL (reference sequence). The CDR3 is made up of 18 amino acids. The CDR3 region has the DNA TGTGCCAGCAGCCAAGGCCGCAGGGGGGGCGTAGCGGGAGAGACCCAGTACTTC. Residues: CASSQGRRGGVAGETQYF.

J is TRBJ2-5 and V is TRBV12-3 or TRBV12-4, with 8 bases matching TRBD1. The better agreement between TRBJ2-7 and the DNA end casts doubt on the J call. The CDR3 is 14 amino acids. CDR3 loop: CASSSTGDDCEQYF. The DNA of the CDR3 is TGTGCCAGCAGTTCGACAGGGGACGACTGCGAGCAGTACTTC.

The chain recombines TRBV7-2 with TRBJ1-5; D gene uncertain. This CDR3 has 14 amino acids. The germline V and J ends were trimmed by 5 bases and 2 bases, with 10 bases remaining between them. Germline CDR1 reads SGHTA; CDR2 reads FQGNSA. DNA for the CDR3: TGTGCCAGCAGCGTGGAATTGGGCAATCAGCCCCAGCATTTT. It specifies CASSVELGNQPQHF.

The chain joins TRBV19 to TRBJ1-6, with 9 bases fitting TRBD1. Trimming at V came to 4 bases and at J to 0 bases, leaving 10 bases not matched to a gene. The CDR3 contains 19 residues. CDR1 is LNHDA, CDR2 SQIVND, per germline (reference sequence). CDR3 DNA sequence: TGTGCCAGTAGTAACCGGGACAGGGTTTGGAGCTCCTATAATTCACCCCTCCACTTT. This codes for CASSNRDRVWSSYNSPLHF.

The chain has TRBV6-2 or TRBV6-3 and TRBJ2-5, with 9 bases that match TRBD2. Germline V gives CDR1 MNHEY, CDR2 SVGEGT. The CDR3 covers 15 residues. The V gene end was trimmed by 5 bases and the J gene end by 0 bases; junction bases not matched to a gene: 4. CDR3 protein: CASSRTSVHQETQYF. The CDR3 bases are TGTGCCAGCAGTAGGACTAGCGTACACCAAGAGACCCAGTACTTC.

The rearrangement uses TRBV7-2 and TRBJ2-1; D is uncertain. CDR1 and CDR2 (germline): SGHTA, FQGNSA. The CDR3 runs to 14 residues. V lost 1 base and J 13 bases, leaving 17 bases between the germline ends. CDR3 residues: CASSLVRRQETQFF. For the CDR3, the DNA is TGTGCCAGCAGCTTAGTCAGGAGACAAGAGACCCAGTTCTTC.

The V and J genes are TRBV7-2 and TRBJ2-3; 11 bases are shared with TRBD2. This CDR3 comprises 16 residues. J was trimmed by 2 bases and V by 5 bases; bases with no gene match: 6. CDR1 and CDR2 (germline): SGHTA, FQGNSA. The CDR3 region is CASSPSGGIFTDTQYF. The CDR3, as DNA: TGTGCCAGCAGCCCTAGCGGGGGGATTTTCACAGATACGCAGTATTTT.

This clonotype has only one observation. This chain joins TRBV5-6 and TRBJ2-7; D perhaps matches TRBD2 (7 bases). Looked up from germline, CDR1 is SGHDT and CDR2 is YYEEEE. CDR3 size: 14 residues. Deletions cut 3 bases from V and 0 bases from J, with 10 bases between. For the CDR3, the DNA is TGTGCCAGCAGCTGGGGGGGGCCCTCCTACGAGCAGTACTTC. It specifies CASSWGGPSYEQYF.

This clonotype was found a few times. V is TRBV19 and J is TRBJ2-5, with D uncertain. In germline, CDR1 is LNHDA, CDR2 SQIVND (reference sequence). The CDR3 loop spans 13 amino acids. V dropped 7 bases and J dropped 2 bases, with 11 bases sitting between them. The CDR3 nucleotides are TGTGCCAGTAATAGGAAATGGCAAGAGACCCAGTACTTC. Its protein product is CASNRKWQETQYF.

The rearrangement links TRBV30 to TRBJ2-7, with D possibly being TRBD2 (6 bases). The CDR3 runs to 16 residues. CDR1 and CDR2 (germline): GTSNPN, SVGIG (reference sequence). The germline V and J ends were trimmed by 0 bases and 7 bases, with 22 bases remaining between them. The chain's CDR3 is CAWSVRGTPGFNEQYF. DNA of the CDR3: TGTGCCTGGAGTGTACGGGGGACTCCGGGCTTTAATGAGCAGTACTTC.

In its sample, this clonotype was seen once. This may come from a read error, since a much larger clone is one base off. This chain connects TRBV29-1 to TRBJ2-7; 11 bases are a match to TRBD2. The ends lost 6 bases at V and 5 bases at J; junction bases unmatched: 9. Germline V gene data show CDR1 as SQVTM and CDR2 as ANQGSEA. The CDR3 spans 14 residues. The DNA of the CDR3 is TGCAGCGTGGAACTAGCGGGAGCGAGCAACGAGCAGTACTTC. Translating gives CSVELAGASNEQYF.

DNA for the CDR3: TGCAGTGCTAGAGAAGTTGGCGGGGGGGATTACAATGAGCAGTTCTTC. Translation gives CSAREVGGGDYNEQFF. The genes are TRBV20-1 and TRBJ2-1; 9 nucleotides match TRBD2. Germline V gives CDR1 DFQATT, CDR2 SNEGSKA (reference sequence). J gave up 4 bases and V 0 bases, and 7 bases lay outside the gene matches. CDR3 length equals 16 residues.

Concerning this clonotype: The junction and the germline gene differ at one end; a read error may be behind it. The chain uses TRBV28 and TRBJ2-3, with D perhaps TRBD1 (5 bases). The CDR3 covers 15 residues. The germline CDR1 and CDR2 sequences are MDHEN and SYDVKM. The CDR3 sequence is CASSLDFRAWDTHYF. CDR3 DNA: TGTGCCAGCAGTTTAGACTTCAGGGCCTGGGATACGCATTATTTT.

The chain joins TRBV12-3 or TRBV12-4 to TRBJ2-1; 8 positions agree with TRBD2. V shed 4 bases and J 8 bases; nucleotides not matched to a gene: 7. This CDR3 spans 14 amino acids. Here the CDR3 DNA reads TGTGCCAGCAGTTACGGGACTAGTTCCGATGAGCAGTTCTTC. Its translation: CASSYGTSSDEQFF.

Only a few counts were recorded for this clonotype. This chain links TRBV7-2 with TRBJ2-5; D is unclear. The CDR3 spans 14 residues. Germline CDR1 reads SGHTA; CDR2 reads FQGNSA. Trimming took 1 base from V and 11 from J, leaving 17 bases between them. This CDR3 reads CASSLDSQTTGQYF. The DNA for the CDR3 is TGTGCCAGCAGCTTAGATAGTCAGACAACCGGGCAGTACTTC.

This clonotype was detected a few times. The chain recombines TRBV29-1 with TRBJ2-6; the D is unclear. The germline V and J ends were trimmed by 4 bases and 0 bases, with 10 bases remaining between them. CDR1 SQVTM and CDR2 ANQGSEA come from the germline V gene. This CDR3 is built from 15 residues. CDR3 loop: CSVAAELSGANVLTF. DNA for the CDR3: TGCAGCGTTGCGGCGGAACTCTCTGGGGCCAACGTCCTGACTTTC.

The CDR3 region has the DNA TGTGCCACCACTAGCGGGGCGACCTACGAGCAGTACTTC. Translating it yields CATTSGATYEQYF. This chain links TRBV6-6 with TRBJ2-7, with 10 bases identical to TRBD2. After removal of 10 bases from V and 2 bases from J, the junction contained 5 bases not matched to a gene. There are 13 residues in the CDR3. The germline gives CDR1 MNHNY, CDR2 SVGAGI (reference sequence).

There are many counts of this clonotype. This chain links TRBV20-1 with TRBJ2-1, with D possibly being TRBD1 or TRBD2 (6 bases each). The CDR3 runs to 15 residues. V was trimmed by 0 bases and J by 6 bases, leaving 15 bases between them. Germline assignment: CDR1 DFQATT and CDR2 SNEGSKA (reference sequence). The CDR3 region is CSARDGGRAFNEQFF. The DNA for the CDR3 is TGCAGTGCTAGAGATGGGGGGCGGGCATTCAATGAGCAGTTCTTC.

This clonotype was counted at least ten times. The chain employs TRBV27 and TRBJ1-2; 8 bases line up with TRBD1. The CDR3 runs to 13 residues. The germline gives CDR1 MNHEY, CDR2 SMNVEV (reference sequence). J lost 5 bases, V lost 5 bases, and 4 bases had no gene match. The CDR3: CASSADRGYGYTF. The CDR3 nucleotides are TGTGCCAGCAGTGCCGACAGGGGATATGGCTACACCTTC.

A few counts support this clonotype. This sequence joins TRBV29-1 and TRBJ2-4; unclear D gene. The J call is doubtful: the DNA matches TRBJ2-7 better. Germline V gene sequence: CDR1 SQVTM, CDR2 ANQGSEA. The CDR3 loop spans 11 amino acids. The CDR3: CSVGVRYEQYF. The DNA of the CDR3 is TGCAGCGTTGGAGTACGGTACGAGCAGTACTTC.

The CDR3 DNA reads TGCGCCAGCAGTGACCCCGCCGGGGGTAACACCGGGGAGCTGTTTTTT. Translation gives CASSDPAGGNTGELFF. The chain carries TRBV10-2 and TRBJ2-2, with D perhaps matching TRBD2 (6 bases). V lost 3 bases, J lost 2 bases, and 13 bases lay in between. The V gene's germline CDR1 is WSHSY and CDR2 SAAADI. CDR3 length: 16 residues.

The chain couples TRBV20-1 to TRBJ1-5, with TRBD1 matching over 11 bases. Trimming cost V 6 bases and J 9 bases; bases outside gene matches: 16. The CDR3 sequence is 16 residues long. Germline CDR1 reads DFQATT; CDR2 reads SNEGSKA (reference sequence). CDR3 DNA: TGCAGTGCCCCGATGAAAGGGGGGACAGGGGGTAGGCCCCAGCATTTT. Residues: CSAPMKGGTGGRPQHF.

There are a few counts of this clonotype. The CDR3 loop is CASSFQARGYEQYF. CDR3 nucleotides: TGTGCCAGCAGTTTCCAGGCGAGGGGCTACGAGCAGTACTTC. This sequence joins TRBV27 and TRBJ2-7, with D perhaps matching TRBD1 or TRBD2 (5 bases each). The germline V gene encodes CDR1 MNHEY and CDR2 SMNVEV (reference sequence). The CDR3 totals 14 residues. Between the trimmed V and J ends, which lost 3 bases and 3 bases, there was a span of 12 bases.

This clonotype was counted only a few times. The V and J genes are TRBV15 and TRBJ2-7; 7 bases align to TRBD2. CDR3 size: 17 residues. With V trimmed by 0 bases and J by 1 base, 9 bases remained unmatched. Germline V lookup: CDR1 LNHNV, CDR2 YYDKDF (reference sequence). The CDR3 loop reads CATSRDLGRERSYEQYF. In DNA, the CDR3 is TGTGCCACCAGCAGAGATCTTGGGCGGGAGAGGTCCTACGAGCAGTACTTC.

V usage is TRBV10-3 and J usage is TRBJ2-4; D is unresolved. The J call may be faulty, since TRBJ2-7 better matches the DNA end. This CDR3 has 15 residues. Germline V gives CDR1 ENHRY, CDR2 SYGVKD. For the CDR3, the DNA is TGTGCCATCAGTGAGTCCGTCATAGGATCCTACGAGCAGTACTTC. Translating it yields CAISESVIGSYEQYF.

This clonotype was recorded once. CDR3: CASSRSTGEGYTF. The CDR3 DNA is TGTGCCAGCAGCCGATCGACAGGGGAGGGCTACACCTTC. The chain joins TRBV7-3 to TRBJ1-2, with TRBD1 identical over 8 bases. The CDR3 runs to 13 residues. From germline, CDR1 is SGHTA and CDR2 FQGTGA. Trimming took 5 bases from V and 8 from J; bases not matched to a gene: 7.

This clonotype was seen a few times. Here the CDR3 reads CASSSTGSEQYF. The CDR3, as DNA: TGTGCCAGCAGTTCAACAGGGAGCGAGCAGTACTTC. The gene calls are TRBV6-2 or TRBV6-3 and TRBJ2-7; TRBD1 is a possible D gene (6 bases). Trimming took off 4 bases at V and 6 bases at J, with 10 bases between the two ends. This CDR3 comprises 12 residues. CDR1 is MNHEY, CDR2 SVGEGT, per germline.

This clonotype was picked up a small number of times. V usage is TRBV6-1 and J usage is TRBJ1-2; D remains unclear. This CDR3 spans 13 amino acids. Germline values: CDR1 MNHNS, CDR2 SASEGT. With 1 base removed from V and 8 bases from J, the gap between germline ends came to 11 bases. CDR3 sequence (DNA): TGTGCCAGCAGTGAAGGGAACTGGCAGGGCTACACCTTC. Protein: CASSEGNWQGYTF.

This clonotype was found a few times. This chain connects TRBV29-1 to TRBJ2-3; D remains ambiguous. This CDR3 comprises 13 residues. Germline CDR1 reads SQVTM; CDR2 reads ANQGSEA. The germline V and J ends were trimmed by 4 bases and 1 base, with 9 bases remaining between them. CDR3: CSVGCSGTDTQYF. DNA of the CDR3: TGCAGCGTTGGGTGTTCGGGCACAGATACGCAGTATTTT.

CDR3 residues: CASSRAETVNTGELFF. The CDR3 nucleotides read TGTGCCAGCTCCCGCGCGGAGACAGTGAACACCGGGGAGCTGTTTTTT. The chain has TRBV18 and TRBJ2-2, with D possibly matching TRBD1 (5 bases). This CDR3 is 16 amino acids long. Looked up from germline, CDR1 is KGHSH and CDR2 is LQKENI. V lost 6 bases to trimming and J lost 1 base, with 15 bases between them.

The rearrangement joins TRBV29-1 to TRBJ2-1; no definite D call. Germline CDR1 is SQVTM and CDR2 is ANQGSEA. The V and J ends lost 4 bases and 2 bases respectively, with 9 bases between them. The length of the CDR3 is 13 residues. CDR3 residues: CSVGTSAYNEQFF. The CDR3, as DNA: TGCAGCGTTGGGACCTCCGCCTACAATGAGCAGTTCTTC.

This clonotype was counted a few times. The V and J genes are TRBV27 and TRBJ2-5; TRBD2 matches at 8 bases. With 6 bases clipped from V and 4 bases from J, the junction kept 13 bases outside the gene matches. This CDR3 has 16 residues. Germline assignment: CDR1 MNHEY and CDR2 SMNVEV (reference sequence). The CDR3 sequence is CASSPPGGGRSETQYF. The CDR3 DNA follows: TGTGCCAGCAGCCCCCCAGGTGGCGGGAGGTCAGAGACCCAGTACTTC.